This entry lists 21 T cell receptor beta chains sequenced from one sample in a study of blood T cell repertoires in COVID-19. The data were produced by immunoSEQ multiplex PCR, yet TCRdb's version contains in-frame clones alone and is incomplete. The sample includes 150,000 to 170,000 clones, around 82% of them seen just once. The sequenced sample consisted of peripheral blood. These receptors originate from a man aged 55 to 70 with COVID-19, enrolled during active disease.

This clone was counted a single time. CDR3 sequence: CASSITGGFGEKLFF. The CDR3, as DNA: TGTGCCAGCAGTATAACAGGGGGTTTTGGTGAAAAACTGTTTTTT. The chain uses TRBV6-5 and TRBJ1-4; 8 bases map to TRBD1. Germline CDR1 and CDR2: MNHEY and SVGAGI. The trim removed 5 bases at V and 7 bases at J, leaving 9 bases unmatched. CDR3 length: 15 amino acids.

This clone has only one observation. The chain is built from TRBV12-5 and TRBJ1-3, with TRBD1 matching 8 bases. This CDR3 has 16 residues. CDR1 is LGHNT and CDR2 is FRNRAP in the germline V gene. Trimming cost V 6 bases and J 4 bases; bases outside gene matches: 11. The chain's CDR3 is CASGDRLTGAGNTIYF. CDR3 bases: TGTGCTAGTGGAGACCGATTGACAGGGGCAGGAAACACCATATATTTT. Supplemented by reference TRBV12-5 and TRBJ1-3, the full variable domain reads DARVTQTPRHKVTEMGQEVTMRCQPILGHNTVFWYRQTMMQGLELLAYFRNRAPLDDSGMPKDRFSAEMPDATLATLKIQPSEPRDSAVYFCASGDRLTGAGNTIYFGEGSWLTVV.

This clone appeared a single time. The rearrangement links TRBV4-3 to TRBJ2-1; D is perhaps TRBD1 (5 bases). Germline-derived CDR1 and CDR2 are LGHNA and YSLEER. The CDR3 length is 17 residues. V gave up 4 bases and J gave up 0 bases, with 16 bases separating them. CDR3 residues: CASSRDLTASSYNEQFF. Here the CDR3 DNA reads TGCGCCAGCAGCCGAGACTTGACAGCTAGCTCCTACAATGAGCAGTTCTTC.

The rearrangement links TRBV20-1 to TRBJ1-5; D not resolved. The CDR3 loop spans 12 amino acids. Germline V gene lookup returns CDR1 DFQATT and CDR2 SNEGSKA (reference sequence). V lost 3 bases, J lost 7 bases, and 10 bases lay in between. This chain's CDR3 is CSASPLGQPQHF. The CDR3, as DNA: TGCAGTGCTAGTCCGCTCGGGCAGCCCCAGCATTTT.

V and J are TRBV28 and TRBJ1-4; D not resolved. CDR1 MDHEN and CDR2 SYDVKM come from the germline V gene. The V end was cut by 10 bases, the J end by 5 bases, with 11 bases between. This CDR3 has 12 amino acids. CDR3 nucleotide sequence: TGTGCCACCGGAAGACTGAATGAAAAACTGTTTTTT. Translated: CATGRLNEKLFF.

The chain recombines TRBV5-6 with TRBJ1-2; 9 bases line up with TRBD1. The CDR3 consists of 16 residues. Looked up from germline, CDR1 is SGHDT and CDR2 is YYEEEE. V lost 4 bases to trimming and J lost 5 bases; unmatched junction nucleotides: 12. As DNA, the CDR3 is TGTGCCAGCAGCCTACTCACAGGGGGCCAAAGGTATGGCTACACCTTC. It specifies CASSLLTGGQRYGYTF. Using reference TRBV5-6 and TRBJ1-2 for the parts outside the CDR3, the full variable domain is DAGVTQSPTHLIKTRGQQVTLRCSPKSGHDTVSWYQQALGQGPQFIFQYYEEEERQRGNFPDRFSGHQFPNYSSELNVNALLLGDSALYLCASSLLTGGQRYGYTFGSGTRLTVV.

This clone has more than one count but fewer than ten. The rearrangement joins TRBV7-9 to TRBJ2-5, with 11 bases fitting TRBD1. V trimming: 5 bases; J trimming: 4 bases; junction bases outside the gene matches: 9. CDR1 and CDR2 from the germline V gene are SEHNR and FQNEAQ (reference sequence). The CDR3 is 16 residues long. The CDR3 loop is CASSDRDRGLRETQYF. As DNA, the CDR3 is TGTGCCAGCAGCGACCGGGACAGGGGGTTAAGAGAGACCCAGTACTTC.

The chain joins TRBV5-4 to TRBJ2-7; TRBD1 aligns across 9 bases. This CDR3 spans 14 amino acids. With V trimmed by 0 bases and J by 2 bases, 0 bases remained unmatched. Germline V gene lookup returns CDR1 SGHNT and CDR2 YYREEE (reference sequence). The CDR3 DNA reads as TGTGCCAGCAGCTTGGGGGACAGGGCCTACGAGCAGTACTTC. This translates into CASSLGDRAYEQYF.

This clone was detected a few times. The chain uses TRBV27 and TRBJ2-5, with TRBD2 matching over 10 bases. CDR1 is MNHEY and CDR2 is SMNVEV in the germline V gene (reference sequence). Germline trimming cut 5 bases from V and 5 bases from J; bases unmatched to any gene: 17. This CDR3 is built from 18 residues. CDR3 sequence: CASSPGRRFSGGYETQYF. CDR3 bases: TGTGCCAGCAGTCCCGGGCGTAGATTTAGCGGGGGGTACGAGACCCAGTACTTC.

CDR3 DNA: TGTGCCAGCAGTACGACCACAGGGTACTCCTACGAGCAGTACTTC. Protein product: CASSTTTGYSYEQYF. This chain connects TRBV6-2 or TRBV6-3 to TRBJ2-7; D may be TRBD1 (6 bases). Trimming shortened V by 5 bases and J by 0 bases, and 14 bases separated the two germline ends. This CDR3 region has 15 residues. CDR1 is MNHEY, CDR2 SVGEGT, per germline.

This chain joins TRBV14 and TRBJ1-3, with 7 bases identical to TRBD1. Germline V CDR1 and CDR2: SGHDN, FVKESK. V lost 4 bases and J lost 2; bases outside the gene matches: 8. CDR3 length: 16 amino acids. The CDR3 sequence is CASSRTGGWAGNTIYF. CDR3 DNA: TGTGCCAGCAGCCGGACAGGAGGGTGGGCTGGAAACACCATATATTTT.

This chain links TRBV5-8 with TRBJ1-2; D possibly corresponds to TRBD1 (5 bases). V shed 2 bases and J shed 2 bases, with 10 bases lying between them. Germline CDR1 reads SGHTS; CDR2 reads YDEGEE. CDR3 length: 14 amino acids. CDR3 in DNA: TGTGCCAGCAGCTTCACAGCAGGGAACTATGGCTACACCTTC. Residues: CASSFTAGNYGYTF.

CDR3 nucleotide sequence: TGTGCCAGCATCCCCAGGGTTTATGGACAGCCCCAGCATTTT. Protein: CASIPRVYGQPQHF. The gene calls are TRBV28 and TRBJ1-5; maybe TRBD1 (5 bases). The V and J ends lost 7 bases and 7 bases respectively, with 17 bases between them. CDR1 and CDR2 (germline): MDHEN, SYDVKM. The CDR3 runs 14 residues.

V is TRBV29-1 and J is TRBJ2-7; possibly TRBD2 for D (6 bases). V was pared by 7 bases and J by 2 bases, with 6 bases between. Germline CDR1 reads SQVTM; CDR2 reads ANQGSEA. The CDR3 has 10 amino acids. CDR3 sequence: CSGGTYEQYF. In DNA, the CDR3 is TGCAGCGGCGGGACCTACGAGCAGTACTTC.

The chain combines TRBV6-6 with TRBJ2-1; 8 bases align to TRBD2. The CDR3 consists of 15 residues. Germline-derived CDR1 and CDR2 are MNHNY and SVGAGI (reference sequence). Trimming cost V 6 bases and J 4 bases; bases outside gene matches: 8. This CDR3 reads CASSPTSGLYNEQFF. The CDR3 DNA sequence: TGTGCCAGCAGCCCAACTAGCGGCCTATACAATGAGCAGTTCTTC.

V and J are TRBV24-1 and TRBJ2-3, with D maybe TRBD1 (5 bases). The germline V gene encodes CDR1 KGHDR and CDR2 SFDVKD. The germline V and J ends were trimmed by 1 base and 1 base, with 11 bases remaining between them. This CDR3 comprises 16 residues. In DNA, the CDR3 is TGTGCCACCAGTGATTTTACAGGACCAGGCACAGATACGCAGTATTTT. It translates to CATSDFTGPGTDTQYF.

J is TRBJ1-4 and V is TRBV7-8; maybe TRBD1 (5 bases). Germline CDR1 and CDR2: SGHVS and FQNEAQ. Trimming removed 5 bases from V and 8 bases from J, with 18 bases in between. This CDR3 region has 15 residues. The chain's CDR3 is CASSPQGLAGEKLFF. The CDR3 DNA follows: TGTGCCAGCAGCCCGCAGGGTCTTGCCGGAGAAAAACTGTTTTTT.

This chain connects TRBV24-1 to TRBJ2-1; 8 nucleotides align to TRBD2. V shed 3 bases and J 9 bases; nucleotides not matched to a gene: 15. The germline V gene has CDR1 KGHDR and CDR2 SFDVKD. This CDR3 has 17 amino acids. The CDR3 region has the DNA TGTGCCACCAGTGATCCAGGCGGGGGGCTCAAGCTCAGTGAGCAGTTCTTC. This codes for CATSDPGGGLKLSEQFF.

The V gene is TRBV3-1 (or the pseudogene TRBV3-2), the J gene TRBJ1-1, with D uncertain. V gave up 0 bases and J gave up 8 bases, with 13 bases separating them. Germline lookup yields CDR1 LGHDT and CDR2 YNNKEL (reference sequence). This CDR3 contains 14 residues. The CDR3 region has the DNA TGTGCCAGCAGCCAAGATGGAGAAAGTATAGAAGCTTTCTTT. Amino acid sequence: CASSQDGESIEAFF.

This clone was seen only a few times. This chain uses TRBV7-9 with TRBJ2-2, with TRBD1 matching 10 bases. The CDR3 spans 17 residues. Trimming took 5 bases from V and 4 from J; bases not matched to a gene: 10. Germline loops: CDR1 SEHNR, CDR2 FQNEAQ (reference sequence). The CDR3 is CASSPPDRGAATGELFF. The CDR3 region has the DNA TGTGCCAGCAGCCCACCGGACAGGGGGGCGGCCACCGGGGAGCTGTTTTTT.

The rearrangement links TRBV18 to TRBJ1-2; perhaps TRBD1 as D (6 bases). The germline CDR1 and CDR2 sequences are KGHSH and LQKENI. The germline V and J ends were trimmed by 3 bases and 0 bases, with 20 bases remaining between them. This CDR3 region has 18 residues. CDR3 sequence reads: CASSPSTGQPTANYGYTF. As DNA, the CDR3 is TGTGCCAGCTCACCGTCCACAGGGCAGCCTACAGCTAACTATGGCTACACCTTC.